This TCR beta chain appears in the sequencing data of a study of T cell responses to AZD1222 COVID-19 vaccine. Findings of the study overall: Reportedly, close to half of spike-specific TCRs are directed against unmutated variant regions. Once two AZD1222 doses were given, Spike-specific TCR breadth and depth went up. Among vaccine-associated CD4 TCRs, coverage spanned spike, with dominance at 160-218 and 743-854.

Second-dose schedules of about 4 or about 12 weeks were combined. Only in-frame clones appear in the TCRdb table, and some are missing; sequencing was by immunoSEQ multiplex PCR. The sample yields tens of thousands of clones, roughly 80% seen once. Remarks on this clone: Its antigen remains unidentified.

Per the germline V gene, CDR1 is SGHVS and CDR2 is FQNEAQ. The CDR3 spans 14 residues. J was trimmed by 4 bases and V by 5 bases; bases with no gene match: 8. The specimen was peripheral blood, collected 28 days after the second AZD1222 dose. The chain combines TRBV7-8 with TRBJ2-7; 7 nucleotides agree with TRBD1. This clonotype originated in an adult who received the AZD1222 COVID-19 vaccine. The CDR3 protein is CASSGTVGEYEQYF. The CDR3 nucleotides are TGTGCCAGCAGCGGGACAGTCGGAGAGTACGAGCAGTACTTC.